The clone carrying this TCR beta chain was seen more than once but under ten times. Its antigen remains unknown. This entry belongs to a study of T cell repertoires in cytomegalovirus infection. General study points: Within the response measured ex vivo, HLA-C-restricted CMV-specific TCR beta clonotypes were dominant.

TCRdb reanalysed the reads using MiXCR and keeps one entry per CDR3 protein. The sample has roughly 500,000 distinct CDR3 sequences, around 30% seen once. Between the trimmed V and J ends, which lost 0 bases and 2 bases, there was a span of 15 bases. Germline values: CDR1 DFQATT, CDR2 SNEGSKA (reference sequence). The CDR3 contains 16 residues. This material consisted of cultured PBMCs, taken from culture after CMV antigen stimulation. This sequence was found in a human donor in good health (CMV status not recorded). Some clones in this sample may be carry-over from other donors' samples. The chain is built from TRBV20-1 and TRBJ2-3, with D uncertain. Here the CDR3 DNA reads TGCAGTGCTAGAGATAGAGGCCAGGAGTCCACAGATACGCAGTATTTT. Its protein product is CSARDRGQESTDTQYF.